The sequence of this TCR beta chain was determined in a study of T-cell reconstitution after alpha-beta-depleted transplantation in children. The study, taken as a whole, reports: Some patients' high day-60 TCRbeta diversity was attributed to recipient cells surviving conditioning. Several hundred expanded graft clones reportedly were the source of alpha-beta T cells about two months after transplant.

The CDR3 is 11 residues long. V lost 5 bases, J lost 5 bases, and 9 bases lay in between. Per the germline V gene, CDR1 is SQVTM and CDR2 is ANQGSEA. Unique molecular identifiers were incorporated during preparation of the TCRbeta library. TCRdb reprocessed the PCR reads with MiXCR, giving one entry per CDR3 protein. The sample includes about 980,000 distinct CDR3 sequences, about 26% seen only once; the top ten take around 30%. This clonotype was seen many times. The antigen is not known. The genes are TRBV29-1 and TRBJ1-1, with a weak D call TRBD1 (6 bases). This sample comprised PBMCs, mostly from graft donor cells, obtained 360 days after TCRalphabeta/CD19-depleted stem cell transplant. This clonotype was sampled from a boy in the first two years of life who had a stem cell transplant for SCID, so the T cells may come from the graft donor. The CDR3 loop reads CSVRGGTEAFF. CDR3 DNA: TGCAGCGTTAGAGGGGGGACTGAAGCTTTCTTT.